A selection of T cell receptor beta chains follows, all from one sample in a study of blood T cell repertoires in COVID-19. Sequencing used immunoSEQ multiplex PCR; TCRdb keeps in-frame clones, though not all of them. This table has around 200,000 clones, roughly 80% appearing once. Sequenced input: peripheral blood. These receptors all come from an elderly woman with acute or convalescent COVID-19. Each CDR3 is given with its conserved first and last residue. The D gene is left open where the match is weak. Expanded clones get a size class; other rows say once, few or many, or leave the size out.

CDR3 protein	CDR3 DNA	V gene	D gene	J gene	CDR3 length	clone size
CASSQGTGEGEKLFF	TGTGCCAGCAGCCAAGGGACAGGGGAGGGGGAAAAACTGTTTTTT	TRBV9	TRBD1	TRBJ1-4	15	NA
CASSQGAGSTEAFF	TGCGCCAGCTCCCAGGGGGCCGGGAGTACTGAAGCTTTCTTT	TRBV5-1	TRBD1	TRBJ1-1	14	NA
CASSPDKVVTEAFF	TGTGCCAGCAGCCCGGACAAGGTCGTCACTGAAGCTTTCTTT	TRBV9	NA	TRBJ1-1	14	once
CSASYGYNYGYTF	TGCAGTGCTAGTTACGGGTACAACTATGGCTACACCTTC	TRBV20-1	NA	TRBJ1-2	13	NA
CASSTIPHGYTF	TGTGCCAGCAGTACAATACCCCATGGCTACACCTTC	TRBV12-3/TRBV12-4	NA	TRBJ1-2	12	once
CASSESAVTVLTNSSGNTIYF	TGCGCCAGCAGTGAGTCGGCTGTGACCGTGCTGACCAACAGCTCTGGAAACACCATATATTTT	TRBV10-1	NA	TRBJ1-3	21	once
CASSRSYETQYF	TGTGCCAGCAGCCGTAGTTACGAGACCCAGTACTTC	TRBV11-2	NA	TRBJ2-5	12	NA
CARDPGQGLSNQPQHF	TGTGCCAGAGACCCGGGACAGGGACTTAGCAATCAGCCCCAGCATTTT	TRBV2	TRBD1	TRBJ1-5	16	NA
CASSAGTGRTQYF	TGTGCCAGCAGCGCCGGGACAGGGAGGACCCAGTACTTC	TRBV2	TRBD1	TRBJ2-5	13	NA
CASSYRTGDPTSENEQFF	TGTGCCAGCAGTTACCGGACAGGGGACCCGACTAGCGAAAATGAGCAGTTCTTC	TRBV6-2/TRBV6-3	NA	TRBJ2-1	18	NA
CASKDRTLTNSPLHF	TGTGCCAGTAAGGACAGAACCTTAACTAATTCACCCCTCCACTTT	TRBV19	NA	TRBJ1-6	15	once
CASSQVTGDYEQYF	TGTGCCAGCAGCCAAGTGACAGGCGACTACGAGCAGTACTTC	TRBV3-1/TRBV3-2	NA	TRBJ2-7	14	NA
CASSQRDRSGNTIYF	TGCGCCAGCAGCCAAAGAGACAGATCTGGAAACACCATATATTTT	TRBV4-1	NA	TRBJ1-3	15	few
CASSIVGLTVSEAFF	TGTGCCAGTAGTATAGTTGGGTTAACAGTCTCTGAAGCTTTCTTT	TRBV19	NA	TRBJ1-1	15	NA
CASTSGGGDTQYF	TGTGCCAGCACTAGCGGGGGAGGAGATACGCAGTATTTT	TRBV2	TRBD2	TRBJ2-3	13	NA
CASSLGGGIYTF	TGTGCCAGCAGCTTAGGGGGCGGTATATACACCTTC	TRBV7-2	NA	TRBJ1-2	12	NA
CASSEEGRGAREKLFF	TGCGCCAGCAGCGAAGAAGGCAGGGGCGCGAGGGAAAAACTGTTTTTT	TRBV4-3	NA	TRBJ1-4	16	NA
CASSPSPQETQYF	TGTGCCAGCAGTCCGAGCCCTCAAGAGACCCAGTACTTC	TRBV6-6	NA	TRBJ2-5	13	NA
CASSLEGSPTYGYTF	TGTGCCAGCAGCTTGGAGGGGTCCCCAACCTATGGCTACACCTTC	TRBV5-4	NA	TRBJ1-2	15	NA
CASSDPRTSGILEQYF	TGTGCCAGCAGTGACCCTCGCACTAGCGGGATACTCGAGCAGTACTTC	TRBV6-1	TRBD2	TRBJ2-7	16	few
CASSIRRSGTPEKLFF	TGTGCCAGTAGTATTCGAAGATCCGGGACACCTGAAAAACTGTTTTTT	TRBV19	NA	TRBJ1-4	16	NA
CASSTATGNTEAFF	TGTGCCAGCAGTACCGCCACAGGGAACACTGAAGCTTTCTTT	TRBV11-2	NA	TRBJ1-1	14	NA
CASSLDRGGDEQYF	TGTGCCAGCAGTCTCGACAGGGGAGGGGACGAGCAGTACTTC	TRBV2	NA	TRBJ2-7	14	NA
CASHNYEGLNTDTQYF	TGCGCCAGCCATAATTACGAGGGACTAAACACAGATACGCAGTATTTT	TRBV5-1	TRBD2	TRBJ2-3	16	NA
CASSPGASGSSGEQFF	TGTGCCAGCAGCCCTGGGGCTAGCGGGAGCTCAGGTGAGCAGTTCTTC	TRBV11-2	TRBD2	TRBJ2-1	16	NA
CASSLVRSGANVLTF	TGTGCCAGCAGTTTAGTGCGCTCTGGGGCCAACGTCCTGACTTTC	TRBV28	NA	TRBJ2-6	15	NA